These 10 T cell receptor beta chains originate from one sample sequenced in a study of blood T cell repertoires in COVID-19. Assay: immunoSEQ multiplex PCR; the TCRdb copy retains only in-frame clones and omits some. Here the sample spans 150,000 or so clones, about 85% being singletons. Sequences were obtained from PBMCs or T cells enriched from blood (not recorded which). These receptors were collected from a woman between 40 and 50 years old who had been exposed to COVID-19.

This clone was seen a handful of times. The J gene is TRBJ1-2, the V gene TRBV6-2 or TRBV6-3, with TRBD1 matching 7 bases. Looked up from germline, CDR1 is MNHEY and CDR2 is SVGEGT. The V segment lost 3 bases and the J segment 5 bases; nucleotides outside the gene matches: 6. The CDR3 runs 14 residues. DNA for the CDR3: TGTGCCAGCAGTTATCCAGGGACAGCGTATGGCTACACCTTC. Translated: CASSYPGTAYGYTF.

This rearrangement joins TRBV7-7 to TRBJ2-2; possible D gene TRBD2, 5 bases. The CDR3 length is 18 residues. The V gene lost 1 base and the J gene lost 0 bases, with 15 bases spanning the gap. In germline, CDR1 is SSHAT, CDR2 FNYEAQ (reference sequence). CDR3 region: CASSLVSRGPTNTGELFF. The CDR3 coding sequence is TGTGCCAGCAGCTTAGTAAGCCGGGGTCCAACGAACACCGGGGAGCTGTTTTTT.

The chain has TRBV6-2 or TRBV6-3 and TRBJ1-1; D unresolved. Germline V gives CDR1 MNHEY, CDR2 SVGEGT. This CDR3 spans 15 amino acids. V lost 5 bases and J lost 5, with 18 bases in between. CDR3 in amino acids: CASSGVGSGGTEAFF. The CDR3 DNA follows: TGTGCCAGCAGTGGCGTAGGGTCTGGCGGGACTGAAGCTTTCTTT.

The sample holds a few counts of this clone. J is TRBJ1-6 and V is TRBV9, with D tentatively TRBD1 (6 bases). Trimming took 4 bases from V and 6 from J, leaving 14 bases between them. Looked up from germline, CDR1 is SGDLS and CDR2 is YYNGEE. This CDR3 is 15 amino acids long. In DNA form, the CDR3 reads TGTGCCAGCAGCTCGAGGGGGGGGACTAATTCACCCCTCCACTTT. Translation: CASSSRGGTNSPLHF.

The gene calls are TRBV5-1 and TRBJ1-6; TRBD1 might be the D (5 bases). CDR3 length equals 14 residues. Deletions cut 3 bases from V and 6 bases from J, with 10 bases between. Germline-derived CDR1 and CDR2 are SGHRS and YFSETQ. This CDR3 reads CASSWDFGNSPLHF. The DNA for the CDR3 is TGCGCCAGCAGCTGGGACTTTGGTAATTCACCCCTCCACTTT.

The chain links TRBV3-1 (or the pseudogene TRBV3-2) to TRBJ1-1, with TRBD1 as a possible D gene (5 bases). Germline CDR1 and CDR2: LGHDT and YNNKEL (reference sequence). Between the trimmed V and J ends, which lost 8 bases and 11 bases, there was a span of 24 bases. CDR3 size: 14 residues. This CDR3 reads CASGTRADPRRAFF. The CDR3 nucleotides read TGTGCCAGCGGCACCAGGGCGGACCCCCGCCGGGCTTTCTTT.

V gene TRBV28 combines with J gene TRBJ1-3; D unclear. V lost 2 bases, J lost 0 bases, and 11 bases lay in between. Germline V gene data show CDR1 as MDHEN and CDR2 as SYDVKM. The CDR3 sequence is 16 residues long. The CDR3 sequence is CASSLATAFSGNTIYF. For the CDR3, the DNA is TGTGCCAGCAGTTTAGCTACAGCCTTCTCTGGAAACACCATATATTTT. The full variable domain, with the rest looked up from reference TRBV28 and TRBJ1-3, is DVKVTQSSRYLVKRTGEKVFLECVQDMDHENMFWYRQDPGLGLRLIYFSYDVKMKEKGDIPEGYSVSREKKERFSLILESASTNQTSMYLCASSLATAFSGNTIYFGEGSWLTVV.

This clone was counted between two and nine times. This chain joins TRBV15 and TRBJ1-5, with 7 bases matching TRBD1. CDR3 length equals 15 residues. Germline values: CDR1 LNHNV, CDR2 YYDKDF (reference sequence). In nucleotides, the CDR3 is TGTGCAATAAAATCCTCAGGGGGTAGCAATCAGCCCCAGCATTTT. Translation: CAIKSSGGSNQPQHF.

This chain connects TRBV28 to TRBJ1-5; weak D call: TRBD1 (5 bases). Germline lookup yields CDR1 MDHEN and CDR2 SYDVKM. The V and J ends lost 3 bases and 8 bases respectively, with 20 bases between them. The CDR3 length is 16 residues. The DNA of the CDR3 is TGTGCCAGCAGTTTCGTAAGGGCCGAAGGGGCAAAGCCCCAGCATTTT. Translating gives CASSFVRAEGAKPQHF.

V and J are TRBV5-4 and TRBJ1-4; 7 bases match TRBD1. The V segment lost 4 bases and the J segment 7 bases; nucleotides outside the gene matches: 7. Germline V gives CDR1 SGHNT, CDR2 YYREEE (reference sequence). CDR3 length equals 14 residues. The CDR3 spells CASSPGDRPEKLFF. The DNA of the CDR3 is TGTGCCAGCAGCCCCGGGGACAGACCTGAAAAACTGTTTTTT.